Below are 26 T cell receptor beta chains sequenced from a single sample in a study of PD-1 blockade in classical Hodgkin lymphoma. Time point defined: cycle 4 day 1 (C4D1), after 6 weeks of nivolumab. Each patient experienced a relapse that followed autologous stem cell transplantation, and brentuximab vedotin exposure varied. Assay used: immunoSEQ multiplex PCR; TCRdb lists only in-frame clones, some missing. In the table there are 25,000 to 40,000 clones, approximately 70% of which are singletons. The specimen comprised peripheral blood mononuclear cells (PBMCs), sampled before the fourth cycle of nivolumab. These receptors came from a human donor with classical Hodgkin lymphoma.

V usage is TRBV5-6 and J usage is TRBJ1-3, with D tentatively TRBD1 (5 bases). Per the germline V gene, CDR1 is SGHDT and CDR2 is YYEEEE. With 4 bases removed from V and 5 bases from J, the gap between germline ends came to 10 bases. This CDR3 spans 13 amino acids. CDR3 loop: CASSAQGRNTIYF. The CDR3 region has the DNA TGTGCCAGCAGCGCGCAGGGCAGAAACACCATATATTTT.

The chain couples TRBV11-1 to TRBJ2-7; D is perhaps TRBD1 or TRBD2 (5 bases each). V lost 5 bases and J 12 bases, leaving 20 bases between the germline ends. The CDR3 sequence is 13 residues long. The germline CDR1 and CDR2 sequences are SGHAT and FQDESV (reference sequence). CDR3 amino acids: CASSPRDAKSMYF. DNA of the CDR3: TGTGCCAGCAGCCCCCGGGACGCCAAGAGTATGTACTTC.

This clone was seen more than once but under ten times. The chain uses TRBV25-1 and TRBJ1-2; 9 nucleotides match TRBD1. The germline CDR1 and CDR2 sequences are MGHDK and SYGVNS. This CDR3 region has 14 residues. The V and J ends lost 4 bases and 4 bases, in that order; junction bases with no gene match: 4. The CDR3 here is CASSVGQGTYGYTF. The CDR3 nucleotides are TGTGCCAGCAGTGTAGGACAGGGGACCTATGGCTACACCTTC.

The chain links TRBV29-1 to TRBJ2-7; 8 bases line up with TRBD2. The CDR3 extends over 13 amino acids. Germline lookup yields CDR1 SQVTM and CDR2 ANQGSEA. V dropped 7 bases and J dropped 0; count of bases not matched to a gene: 5. This CDR3 reads CSAGGGFSYEQYF. The CDR3 bases are TGCAGCGCCGGGGGGGGATTCTCCTACGAGCAGTACTTC.

The CDR3 DNA reads TGTGCCAGCAGCGTAGCCACGACAGTCGTCACCGGGGAGCTGTTTTTT. Translation: CASSVATTVVTGELFF. V is TRBV9 and J is TRBJ2-2; D is perhaps TRBD1 (5 bases). Trimming removed 0 bases at V and 4 bases at J, with 13 bases between. The CDR3 loop spans 16 amino acids. Germline V lookup: CDR1 SGDLS, CDR2 YYNGEE.

The chain uses TRBV27 and TRBJ2-1, with no clear D. The germline V gene encodes CDR1 MNHEY and CDR2 SMNVEV (reference sequence). V lost 1 base and J lost 6, with 10 bases in between. There are 14 residues in the CDR3. The CDR3 reads CASSLYIHGNEQFF. The CDR3 DNA reads as TGTGCCAGCAGTTTATACATTCATGGCAATGAGCAGTTCTTC.

The chain joins TRBV7-9 to TRBJ2-1; TRBD2 agrees at 12 bases. The V gene's germline CDR1 is SEHNR and CDR2 FQNEAQ (reference sequence). The CDR3 length is 15 residues. The ends lost 4 bases at V and 8 bases at J; junction bases unmatched: 6. The CDR3 bases are TGTGCCAGCAGCTCGACTAGCGGGAGTATGGATGAGCAGTTCTTC. It codes for CASSSTSGSMDEQFF.

The chain joins TRBV7-3 to TRBJ2-7; D not certain. The CDR3 has 14 amino acids. Germline CDR1 SGHTA, CDR2 FQGTGA. Trimming removed 6 bases from V and 7 bases from J, with 19 bases in between. The CDR3, as DNA: TGTGCCAGCAGTCGTGCTGGGTCTGGGGAAGAGCAGTACTTC. This translates into CASSRAGSGEEQYF. Looking up the rest from reference TRBV7-3 and TRBJ2-7 gives the full variable domain: GAGVSQTPSNKVTEKGKYVELRCDPISGHTALYWYRQSLGQGPEFLIYFQGTGAADDSGLPNDRFFAVRPEGSVSTLKIQRTERGDSAVYLCASSRAGSGEEQYFGPGTRLTVT.

This clone is classed as medium-sized. This chain uses TRBV30 with TRBJ1-2; D gene unclear. V lost 3 bases and J lost 8, with 16 bases in between. From germline, CDR1 is GTSNPN and CDR2 SVGIG (reference sequence). The CDR3 runs to 13 residues. CDR3 residues: CAWSPPGRRGYTF. CDR3 DNA sequence: TGTGCCTGGAGCCCCCCGGGTCGCCGGGGCTACACCTTC.

This clone was counted only a few times. The chain has TRBV5-1 and TRBJ1-1; D is unclear. Germline-derived CDR1 and CDR2 are SGHRS and YFSETQ. V shed 4 bases and J shed 8 bases, with 15 bases lying between them. The CDR3 is 13 amino acids. The CDR3 nucleotides are TGCGCCAGCAGCACGCGACCGGAGAAAGAAGCTTTCTTT. Translation gives CASSTRPEKEAFF.

V is TRBV27 and J is TRBJ2-2; 9 bases agree with TRBD2. Germline V gene sequence: CDR1 MNHEY, CDR2 SMNVEV (reference sequence). V shed 2 bases and J 3 bases; nucleotides not matched to a gene: 4. The CDR3 has 16 amino acids. This CDR3 reads CASSLAGGPDTGELFF. In DNA form, the CDR3 reads TGTGCCAGCAGTTTAGCGGGAGGGCCAGACACCGGGGAGCTGTTTTTT.

The V gene is TRBV19, the J gene TRBJ2-1, with 9 bases fitting TRBD2. V was clipped by 8 bases and J by 4 bases; unmatched bases: 9. CDR1 LNHDA and CDR2 SQIVND come from the germline V gene (reference sequence). The CDR3 is 15 residues long. CDR3 DNA: TGTGCCAGTGCTTTATCGGCGGGAGGGTACAATGAGCAGTTCTTC. Translation: CASALSAGGYNEQFF.

This chain connects TRBV7-6 to TRBJ2-1, with a tentative D call TRBD2 (6 bases). The CDR3 spans 13 residues. Germline V CDR1 and CDR2: SGHVS, FNYEAQ. V was clipped by 5 bases and J by 5 bases, with 10 bases between them. CDR3: CASSRLGNNEQFF. The CDR3, as DNA: TGTGCCAGCAGCCGACTAGGGAACAATGAGCAGTTCTTC.

The chain recombines TRBV9 with TRBJ2-3, with TRBD2 as a possible D gene (7 bases). The CDR3 has 14 residues. CDR1 SGDLS and CDR2 YYNGEE come from the germline V gene. Trimming stripped 7 bases from V and 4 bases from J, with 16 bases between. CDR3 sequence: CASGGEGGADTQYF. The CDR3 DNA sequence: TGTGCCAGCGGCGGGGAGGGGGGGGCAGATACGCAGTATTTT.

This clone was detected a few times. The chain links TRBV5-1 to TRBJ1-4; D might be TRBD1 (5 bases). CDR1 SGHRS and CDR2 YFSETQ come from the germline V gene. The CDR3 loop spans 14 amino acids. Trimming left V 2 bases short and J 7 bases short, with 12 bases between. CDR3 in DNA: TGCGCCAGCAGCTTCCGGCAGGGAAGTGAAAAACTGTTTTTT. It specifies CASSFRQGSEKLFF.

The rearrangement links TRBV18 to TRBJ2-5, with TRBD1 matching over 9 bases. Looked up from germline, CDR1 is KGHSH and CDR2 is LQKENI. This CDR3 has 15 amino acids. V dropped 5 bases and J dropped 4; count of bases not matched to a gene: 8. CDR3 region: CASSVNRGRGETQYF. In nucleotides, the CDR3 is TGTGCCAGCTCAGTAAACAGGGGGCGAGGAGAGACCCAGTACTTC. The variable domain in full, with the rest retrieved from reference TRBV18 and TRBJ2-5, is NAGVMQNPRHLVRRRGQEARLRCSPMKGHSHVYWYRQLPEEGLKFMVYLQKENIIDESGMPKERFSAEFPKEGPSILRIQQVVRGDSAAYFCASSVNRGRGETQYFGPGTRLLVL.

V is TRBV6-5 and J is TRBJ2-4, with a tentative D call TRBD2 (5 bases). The CDR3 has 15 residues. Trimming removed 7 bases from V and 4 bases from J, with 17 bases in between. Germline V gives CDR1 MNHEY, CDR2 SVGAGI. CDR3 protein: CASTEPGERKNIQYF. DNA for the CDR3: TGTGCCAGCACCGAACCTGGGGAGAGAAAAAACATTCAGTACTTC.

The chain joins TRBV19 to TRBJ1-5, with a possible D match to TRBD1 (5 bases). Trimming stripped 3 bases from V and 0 bases from J, with 18 bases between. The CDR3 covers 18 residues. Germline V gene data show CDR1 as LNHDA and CDR2 as SQIVND (reference sequence). The CDR3 loop is CASSMPGTGFYSNQPQHF. In DNA form, the CDR3 reads TGTGCCAGTAGTATGCCCGGGACGGGTTTTTATAGCAATCAGCCCCAGCATTTT.

This clone was counted only a few times. The genes are TRBV27 and TRBJ2-5; TRBD1 or TRBD2 may be the D gene (5 bases each). The CDR3 is made up of 16 amino acids. V lost 5 bases and J 2 bases, leaving 18 bases between the germline ends. Germline lookup yields CDR1 MNHEY and CDR2 SMNVEV (reference sequence). CDR3 amino acids: CASSLTGTLPQETQYF. The CDR3, as DNA: TGTGCCAGCAGTCTCACCGGGACCCTTCCTCAAGAGACCCAGTACTTC.

This clone has more than one count but fewer than ten. The gene calls are TRBV13 and TRBJ2-7; D is ambiguous. Germline V gene lookup returns CDR1 PRHDT and CDR2 FYEKMQ (reference sequence). Trimming shortened V by 4 bases and J by 4 bases, and 11 bases separated the two germline ends. The CDR3 covers 13 residues. CDR3 DNA sequence: TGTGCCAGCAGCTCTCAGCATGGTTACGAGCAGTACTTC. Amino acids: CASSSQHGYEQYF.

The J gene is TRBJ1-1, the V gene TRBV15; 7 bases align to TRBD1. This CDR3 has 14 residues. J was trimmed by 1 base and V by 6 bases; bases with no gene match: 5. The V gene's germline CDR1 is LNHNV and CDR2 YYDKDF (reference sequence). CDR3 nucleotides: TGTGCCACCAGTCGTGACAGGGCGAACACTGAAGCTTTCTTT. Protein product: CATSRDRANTEAFF.

This clone has more than one count but fewer than ten. The chain combines TRBV6-6 with TRBJ2-1, with TRBD2 matching 7 bases. This CDR3 contains 14 residues. Germline CDR1 reads MNHNY; CDR2 reads SVGAGI (reference sequence). The V segment lost 4 bases and the J segment 4 bases; nucleotides outside the gene matches: 4. The DNA of the CDR3 is TGTGCCAGCAGTTCCCCCGGGGGGTACAATGAGCAGTTCTTC. Residues: CASSSPGGYNEQFF.

The sample holds one count of this clone. The rearrangement uses TRBV28 and TRBJ1-4, with D perhaps TRBD1 (5 bases). V lost 9 bases and J lost 1, with 12 bases in between. The CDR3 consists of 14 residues. Looked up from germline, CDR1 is MDHEN and CDR2 is SYDVKM. This chain's CDR3 is CASAIRGTNEKLFF. As DNA, the CDR3 is TGTGCCAGTGCAATTAGGGGAACTAATGAAAAACTGTTTTTT. The complete variable domain, with remaining parts taken from reference TRBV28 and TRBJ1-4, reads DVKVTQSSRYLVKRTGEKVFLECVQDMDHENMFWYRQDPGLGLRLIYFSYDVKMKEKGDIPEGYSVSREKKERFSLILESASTNQTSMYLCASAIRGTNEKLFFGSGTQLSVL.

CDR3 in amino acids: CASSKQRADDYGYTF. DNA for the CDR3: TGTGCCAGCAGCAAACAGAGGGCAGATGACTATGGCTACACCTTC. V and J are TRBV21-1 and TRBJ1-2. TRBV21-1 corresponds to a pseudogene. This CDR3 is 15 amino acids long.

The chain employs TRBV13 and TRBJ2-3, with TRBD1 matching over 10 bases. V was clipped by 6 bases and J by 4 bases; unmatched bases: 10. The CDR3 sequence is 16 residues long. Germline-derived CDR1 and CDR2 are PRHDT and FYEKMQ (reference sequence). The CDR3 DNA sequence: TGTGCCAGCAGTCTGGGGACAGGGGTTAAATCAGATACGCAGTATTTT. Translation: CASSLGTGVKSDTQYF.

The rearrangement links TRBV11-2 to TRBJ2-5; maybe TRBD2 (5 bases). V was shortened by 1 base and J by 2 bases, with 23 bases between the two germline ends. The CDR3 spans 19 residues. CDR1 is SGHAT, CDR2 FQNNGV, per germline. The CDR3 DNA reads as TGTGCCAGCAGCTTAGTTTCCGATTATGACGGGATGAGACAAGAGACCCAGTACTTC. It codes for CASSLVSDYDGMRQETQYF. The full variable domain, rest sourced from reference TRBV11-2 and TRBJ2-5, is EAGVAQSPRYKIIEKRQSVAFWCNPISGHATLYWYQQILGQGPKLLIQFQNNGVVDDSQLPKDRFSAERLKGVDSTLKIQPAKLEDSAVYLCASSLVSDYDGMRQETQYFGPGTRLLVL.